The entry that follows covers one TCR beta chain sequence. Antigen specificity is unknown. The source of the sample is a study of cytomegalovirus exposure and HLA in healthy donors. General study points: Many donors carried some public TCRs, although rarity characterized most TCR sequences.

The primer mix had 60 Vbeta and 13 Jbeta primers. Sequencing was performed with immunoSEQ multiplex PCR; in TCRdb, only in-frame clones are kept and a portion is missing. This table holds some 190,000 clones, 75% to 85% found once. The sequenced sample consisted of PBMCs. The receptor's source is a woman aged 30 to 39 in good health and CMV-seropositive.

CDR3 DNA: TGTGCCAGCAGTGGGAGACTCTCGACAGATACGCAGTATTTT. This encodes CASSGRLSTDTQYF. The chain uses TRBV2 and TRBJ2-3; D remains ambiguous. V lost 4 bases and J 3 bases, leaving 11 bases between the germline ends. This CDR3 comprises 14 residues. In germline, CDR1 is SNHLY, CDR2 FYNNEI.